The 9 T cell receptor beta chains below come from one sample, sequenced in a study of CD8+CD57+ T cells in acquired aplastic anemia. Investigators profiled TCR beta VDJ and CDR3 from genomic DNA template. TCRdb re-called the reads with MiXCR, one entry per CDR3 protein. The sample contains roughly 170,000 distinct CDR3 sequences, around 60% of which appear only once. Input material: sorted CD4+, CD8+, or CD8+CD57+ T cells (not recorded which) from PBMCs. These receptors all come from a human donor in good health.

The rearrangement uses TRBV9 and TRBJ2-3; D may be TRBD2 (5 bases). CDR1 and CDR2 from the germline V gene are SGDLS and YYNGEE. The CDR3 spans 16 residues. V was shortened by 5 bases and J by 1 base, with 17 bases between the two germline ends. The CDR3 DNA reads as TGTGCCAGCAGTTTAAGGTCGAGCGGTCGCACAGATACGCAGTATTTT. This sequence encodes CASSLRSSGRTDTQYF. Full variable domain (remainder filled in from reference TRBV9 and TRBJ2-3): DSGVTQTPKHLITATGQRVTLRCSPRSGDLSVYWYQQSLDQGLQFLIQYYNGEERAKGNILERFSAQQFPDLHSELNLSSLELGDSALYFCASSLRSSGRTDTQYFGPGTRLTVL.

CDR3 loop: CSASPDSGNTIYF. The CDR3 DNA reads as TGCAGTGCTAGCCCGGACTCTGGAAACACCATATATTTT. The chain combines TRBV20-1 with TRBJ1-3; D not certain. Per germline, CDR1 DFQATT and CDR2 SNEGSKA (reference sequence). The ends were cut back, 3 bases at V and 0 bases at J, with 6 bases in the middle. This CDR3 comprises 13 residues.

This clonotype was counted between two and nine times. This chain uses TRBV7-3 with TRBJ2-3; no clear D. The length of the CDR3 is 13 residues. Germline-derived CDR1 and CDR2 are SGHTA and FQGTGA. V was shortened by 2 bases and J by 2 bases, with 5 bases between the two germline ends. The DNA of the CDR3 is TGTGCCAGCAGCTTAGAATACACAGATACGCAGTATTTT. Its translation: CASSLEYTDTQYF.

The chain combines TRBV15 with TRBJ1-6; D unclear. V was pared by 5 bases and J by 0 bases, with 5 bases between. Germline V gene sequence: CDR1 LNHNV, CDR2 YYDKDF (reference sequence). This CDR3 contains 14 residues. The CDR3 DNA is TGTGCCACCAGCCCCAACTCCTATAATTCACCCCTCCACTTT. Protein sequence: CATSPNSYNSPLHF.

The chain joins TRBV7-9 to TRBJ2-5; 9 nucleotides align to TRBD1. CDR3 length: 13 residues. With 7 bases clipped from V and 5 bases from J, the junction kept 5 bases outside the gene matches. Germline CDR1 reads SEHNR; CDR2 reads FQNEAQ (reference sequence). CDR3 coding DNA: TGTGCCAGCACGACAGGGGGTAGGGAGACCCAGTACTTC. Translation: CASTTGGRETQYF.

For the CDR3, the DNA is TGTGCCAGCAGCTCGGCCCGGGGGACCGAGCAGTACTTC. Its protein is CASSSARGTEQYF. J is TRBJ2-7 and V is TRBV7-2; TRBD2 is a possible D gene (6 bases). Germline V CDR1 and CDR2: SGHTA, FQGNSA. Trimming pared 4 bases from V and 6 bases from J, leaving 13 bases between. This CDR3 has 13 amino acids.

The rearrangement links TRBV29-1 to TRBJ1-1; D might be TRBD1 (5 bases). The V end lost 1 base, the J end lost 8 bases, and 17 bases lay between the germline ends. CDR1 and CDR2 (germline): SQVTM, ANQGSEA. The CDR3 loop spans 14 amino acids. CDR3: CSVEGGWWTAEAFF. The CDR3, as DNA: TGCAGCGTTGAAGGGGGGTGGTGGACCGCCGAAGCTTTCTTT.

Written as DNA, the CDR3 is TGTGCCAGCAGTGAGCAGGGACAGGGTATAGGAAAACTGTTTTTT. Its protein is CASSEQGQGIGKLFF. The rearrangement joins TRBV2 to TRBJ1-4; 9 bases map to TRBD1. This CDR3 spans 15 amino acids. Trimming cost V 3 bases and J 10 bases; bases outside gene matches: 9. The V gene's germline CDR1 is SNHLY and CDR2 FYNNEI.

This sequence joins TRBV5-6 and TRBJ2-1, with D hard to call. In germline, CDR1 is SGHDT, CDR2 YYEEEE. This CDR3 region has 14 residues. With 4 bases removed from V and 8 bases from J, the gap between germline ends came to 16 bases. The CDR3 DNA follows: TGTGCCAGCAGCCCCGACGGATACTCCGATGAGCAGTTCTTC. Its protein is CASSPDGYSDEQFF.